The 15 T cell receptor beta chains presented below share a single source sample, sequenced in a study of cytomegalovirus exposure and HLA in healthy donors. TCRdb keeps only in-frame clones here, not all; method: immunoSEQ multiplex PCR. The table lists about 220,000 clones, over 80% of them singletons. Specimen: PBMCs. The receptors come from a woman under 30 in good health and CMV-seronegative.

V gene TRBV28 combines with J gene TRBJ2-1, with a tentative D call TRBD1 (7 bases). V lost 5 bases and J 4 bases, leaving 15 bases between the germline ends. The CDR3 contains 15 residues. Germline CDR1 and CDR2: MDHEN and SYDVKM. The CDR3 DNA follows: TGTGCCAGCAGTCCTGCGGGGACAGAATACAATGAGCAGTTCTTC. Protein product: CASSPAGTEYNEQFF.

V usage is TRBV18 and J usage is TRBJ2-1, with TRBD1 matching over 9 bases. The germline gives CDR1 KGHSH, CDR2 LQKENI. The CDR3 length is 16 residues. V gave up 4 bases and J gave up 9 bases; unmatched junction bases: 13. CDR3 loop: CASSLMDRGARGEQFF. Written as DNA, the CDR3 is TGTGCCAGCTCACTCATGGACAGGGGTGCTAGGGGTGAGCAGTTCTTC.

This clone was observed a single time. V gene TRBV18 combines with J gene TRBJ2-2, with 14 bases matching TRBD2. Trimming took 3 bases from V and 2 from J; bases not matched to a gene: 5. CDR1 and CDR2 from the germline V gene are KGHSH and LQKENI. The CDR3 is made up of 18 amino acids. CDR3 sequence (DNA): TGTGCCAGCTCACCTGGGACTAGCGGGAGCCCTAACACCGGGGAGCTGTTTTTT. Its translation: CASSPGTSGSPNTGELFF.

The J gene is TRBJ1-2, the V gene TRBV27; a weak D match, TRBD1 (5 bases). Germline V gives CDR1 MNHEY, CDR2 SMNVEV (reference sequence). There are 14 residues in the CDR3. The V and J ends lost 0 bases and 8 bases respectively, with 13 bases between them. The DNA for the CDR3 is TGTGCCAGCAGTTTATCGGAGAGGGGAGGAGGCTACACCTTC. As protein: CASSLSERGGGYTF.

The chain combines TRBV7-9 with TRBJ2-1, with D tentatively TRBD2 (6 bases). CDR3 length equals 15 residues. V lost 5 bases and J lost 5, with 16 bases in between. Germline CDR1 reads SEHNR; CDR2 reads FQNEAQ (reference sequence). The CDR3 loop is CASSPPRGGNNEQFF. CDR3 sequence (DNA): TGTGCCAGCAGCCCCCCCCGTGGGGGGAACAATGAGCAGTTCTTC.

The chain carries TRBV27 and TRBJ2-3; D may be TRBD1 (6 bases). The CDR3 runs to 16 residues. Trimming took off 5 bases at V and 0 bases at J, with 15 bases between the two ends. The germline CDR1 and CDR2 sequences are MNHEY and SMNVEV (reference sequence). Written as DNA, the CDR3 is TGTGCCAGCAGTCTCCTTGGACAGCCGAGCACAGATACGCAGTATTTT. Residues: CASSLLGQPSTDTQYF.

This chain uses TRBV7-3 with TRBJ1-1; 7 bases agree with TRBD1. J was trimmed by 8 bases and V by 3 bases; bases with no gene match: 12. Looked up from germline, CDR1 is SGHTA and CDR2 is FQGTGA. The CDR3 has 15 residues. CDR3 nucleotide sequence: TGTGCCAGCAGCTTTTATCGTGGCGACAGGGTGGAAGCTTTCTTT. Its translation is CASSFYRGDRVEAFF. Full variable domain (remainder filled in from reference TRBV7-3 and TRBJ1-1): GAGVSQTPSNKVTEKGKYVELRCDPISGHTALYWYRQSLGQGPEFLIYFQGTGAADDSGLPNDRFFAVRPEGSVSTLKIQRTERGDSAVYLCASSFYRGDRVEAFFGQGTRLTVV.

The genes are TRBV30 and TRBJ1-1, with TRBD1 identical over 8 bases. Germline loops: CDR1 GTSNPN, CDR2 SVGIG (reference sequence). Trimming removed 4 bases from V and 7 bases from J; junction bases left unmatched: 5. The CDR3 is 12 residues long. CDR3 sequence (DNA): TGTGCCTGGACCCCAGGGGGCGGTGAAGCTTTCTTT. As protein: CAWTPGGGEAFF.

Only a few counts were recorded for this clone. V usage is TRBV7-8 and J usage is TRBJ2-7, with D possibly being TRBD1 (6 bases). This CDR3 contains 15 residues. Germline CDR1 and CDR2: SGHVS and FQNEAQ. V was shortened by 10 bases and J by 0 bases, with 19 bases between the two germline ends. CDR3 loop: CATLGYRDTSYEQYF. CDR3 nucleotides: TGTGCCACCTTAGGGTACAGGGACACCTCCTACGAGCAGTACTTC.

The CDR3 region is CASSESVTGISEAFF. In DNA, the CDR3 is TGTGCCAGCAGTGAATCCGTGACAGGGATCTCTGAAGCTTTCTTT. The rearrangement links TRBV25-1 to TRBJ1-1, with 7 bases aligning to TRBD1. The CDR3 totals 15 residues. V lost 1 base and J lost 6; bases outside the gene matches: 8. In germline, CDR1 is MGHDK, CDR2 SYGVNS.

The chain has TRBV15 and TRBJ2-7, with 9 nucleotides matching TRBD1. The CDR3 runs to 15 residues. Trimming took 0 bases from V and 3 from J; bases not matched to a gene: 3. CDR1 and CDR2 (germline): LNHNV, YYDKDF (reference sequence). The CDR3 protein is CATSREGQGSYEQYF. DNA of the CDR3: TGTGCCACCAGCAGAGAAGGACAGGGGAGCTACGAGCAGTACTTC.

V is TRBV7-9 and J is TRBJ2-5; weak D call: TRBD2 (5 bases). Germline values: CDR1 SEHNR, CDR2 FQNEAQ (reference sequence). Trimming took 1 base from V and 3 from J, leaving 9 bases between them. The CDR3 contains 14 residues. Written as DNA, the CDR3 is TGTGCCAGCAGCTTAGGGGGAGTAGAAGAGACCCAGTACTTC. Translating gives CASSLGGVEETQYF.

This rearrangement joins TRBV9 to TRBJ1-4; 7 nucleotides align to TRBD1. Germline V gives CDR1 SGDLS, CDR2 YYNGEE. Germline trimming cut 0 bases from V and 8 bases from J; bases unmatched to any gene: 4. The CDR3 consists of 14 residues. This chain's CDR3 is CASSVGGGDEKLFF. For the CDR3, the DNA is TGTGCCAGCAGCGTAGGAGGGGGCGACGAAAAACTGTTTTTT.

The V and J genes are TRBV6-1 and TRBJ1-3, with 9 bases fitting TRBD1. V trimming: 4 bases; J trimming: 7 bases; junction bases outside the gene matches: 8. The germline gives CDR1 MNHNS, CDR2 SASEGT. The CDR3 runs 15 residues. CDR3 DNA: TGTGCCAGCAGTGCCTTGACAGGGGGAAAGAACACCATATATTTT. Translation gives CASSALTGGKNTIYF.

The CDR3: CASSSPLDRLNGYTF. In DNA, the CDR3 is TGTGCCAGCAGTTCGCCACTGGACAGGCTTAATGGCTACACCTTC. The chain joins TRBV28 to TRBJ1-2; 7 bases fit TRBD1. Germline trimming cut 4 bases from V and 6 bases from J; bases unmatched to any gene: 11. This CDR3 has 15 residues. Per the germline V gene, CDR1 is MDHEN and CDR2 is SYDVKM.